This entry concerns a single TCR beta chain. The target antigen is unknown. The sample is drawn from a study of cytomegalovirus exposure and HLA in healthy donors. Study-wide findings and caveats: Highest at DRB1 and lowest at HLA-C, TCR association rates differed among HLA loci in a later analysis. Within the data, a cluster of highly shared sequence variants was likely a sequencing artifact. Most observed TCR sequences were rare, whereas some public TCRs were detected in many donors. Versus the roughly 640-donor mean, an Asian-associated ancestry cluster reportedly showed fewer N-insertions in a later analysis.

Amplification used 60 Vbeta primers and 13 Jbeta primers. Sequencing used immunoSEQ multiplex PCR; TCRdb keeps in-frame clones, though not all of them. Of around 90,000 clones in the sample, over 75% were seen once. Germline V gives CDR1 LGHNA, CDR2 YSLEER. V was shortened by 0 bases and J by 4 bases, with 13 bases between the two germline ends. CDR3 length equals 15 residues. The sequence was collected from a man under 40 in good health and CMV-seronegative. The sample was PBMCs. The chain has TRBV4-3 and TRBJ2-7; no definite D call. CDR3 residues: CASSQDTNSAYEQYF. CDR3 DNA sequence: TGCGCCAGCAGCCAAGATACGAACTCTGCGTACGAGCAGTACTTC.